The clone carrying this T cell receptor (beta chain) was picked up a small number of times. The antigen is unknown. The entry originates in a study of beta chain features in type 1 diabetes. Study details: Comparable age, gender and cell yields were observed in patients relative to healthy donors. All samples together contributed more than 90,000,000 sorted cells for examination.

Sequencing targeted expressed TCRB transcripts, as all isolated RNA had been reverse transcribed. Naive, central memory and regulatory T cell samples produced a mean of around 4 million reads. Only in-frame clones appear in the TCRdb table, and some are missing; sequencing was by immunoSEQ multiplex PCR. Here the sample spans about 650,000 clones, approximately 13% being singletons. General study findings and limits: TCRB CDR3s from Type 1 diabetes patients were moderately but significantly shorter in all four CD4+ subsets. Patients showed naive, central memory and Treg TCRB repertoires that appeared more similar than those of healthy donors.

The CDR3 is 13 residues long. Germline V CDR1 and CDR2: LNHNV, YYDKDF (reference sequence). Trimming at V came to 6 bases and at J to 6 bases, leaving 5 bases not matched to a gene. This rearrangement joins TRBV15 to TRBJ2-7; 10 positions match TRBD1. The sequenced material came from naive CD4+ T cells from blood. This sequence originates from a man aged 25-40 years with type 1 diabetes. CDR3 sequence (DNA): TGTGCCACCAGGGGGACAGGGGCTCGCGAGCAGTACTTC. It translates to CATRGTGAREQYF. The full variable domain, with the rest looked up from reference TRBV15 and TRBJ2-7, is DAMVIQNPRYQVTQFGKPVTLSCSQTLNHNVMYWYQQKSSQAPKLLFHYYDKDFNNEADTPDNFQSRRPNTSFCFLDIRSPGLGDTAMYLCATRGTGAREQYFGPGTRLTVT.